The present T cell receptor beta chain was sequenced within a study of post-analysis software for immune sequencing data. Looked up from germline, CDR1 is SEHNR and CDR2 is FQNEAQ (reference sequence). The CDR3 is 14 amino acids. General observations from the study: Comparison of patients with controls showed 4 to 6 TRBV segments more frequent in patients, TRBV5-6, TRBV5-1 and TRBV20-1 among them. Normalized Chao1 diversity was significantly reduced in patients versus controls.

Built from TCR beta cDNA, the libraries had unique molecular identifiers in them. TCRdb itself ran the PCR reads through MiXCR, one entry per CDR3 protein. This sample has 450,000 or so distinct CDR3 sequences; around 40% occur once, and the top ten carry 9.5% to 13%. As for this clonotype: Its matching antigen is unknown. Mismatch with germline at one junction end may stem from a read error.

The source material was blood. This chain links TRBV7-9 with TRBJ2-5; possibly TRBD1 for D (5 bases). The origin of this receptor is a girl between 5 and 17 years old with multiple sclerosis. The CDR3 region is CASSSIGVEEIQYF. CDR3 coding DNA: TGTGCCAGCAGCTCAATAGGGGTGGAAGAGATCCAGTACTTC.